The source of this T cell receptor (beta chain) is a study of T cell repertoires in cytomegalovirus infection (dated by TCRdb to between 2018 and 2021). The study in broad terms: Peptide stimulations targeted recently identified HLA-C-restricted CMV epitopes, whose presentation resists viral immunomodulation, together with well-studied HLA-B-restricted epitopes. Donor HLA type was relevant to the analysis, as public TCR beta signatures indicated carriage of CMV infection together with the matching HLA type.

The paper's findings and limits, for the study overall: Carriers of CMV infection plus the relevant HLA type were discriminated by the cumulative frequency of public TCR beta family members in the study cohort and in an independent roughly 380-donor cohort. The ex vivo response was dominated by HLA-C-restricted CMV-specific TCR beta clonotypes, which also provided the single most frequent clonotype in two of eight donors.

Comment on this clonotype: Which antigen it targets is not known. Qualities for individual bases were not recorded, and no much larger clone is one base off.

The sample was run on an Illumina HiSeq 1500. Through fastp at Q25 and MiXCR, TCRdb rebuilt clones from the public reads, retaining in-frame beta chains. Every distinct CDR3 protein forms one entry, paired with its most common genes and DNA. The sample has roughly 990,000 distinct CDR3 sequences on record, about a third of them singletons. The ten biggest clones cover over 10% of the sample. Read against the paper, the sample's treatment or condition label means: in vitro stimulation with specific CMV peptide epitopes to enrich CMV-specific T cells. V is pared back by 0 bases and J by 6 bases, with 6 bases lying between the germline termini. Its CDR3 holds 12 amino acids, cysteine through phenylalanine. Only CDR3 DNA is held: 36 bases, read in frame from base 1. CDR1 LGHNA and CDR2 YNFKEQ are derived from the germline V gene.

The source is a human donor in good health (CMV status not recorded). Some clones in this sample may be carry-over from other donors' samples. This material consisted of cultured CD8+ T cells from PBMCs, taken from culture after CMV antigen stimulation. The sequence joins TRBV4-2 to TRBJ2-7; a confident D gene designation cannot be given. CDR3 reads: CASSQDLAEQYF. The DNA reads as follows: TGTGCCAGCAGCCAAGATTTGGCCGAGCAGTACTTC.